This TCR beta chain came from a study of beta chain features in type 1 diabetes. Overall study context: Analysis included 107,917,701 sorted cells drawn from all samples.

The V and J ends lost 3 bases and 3 bases respectively, with 18 bases between them. CDR3 length equals 16 residues. Germline values: CDR1 GTSNPN, CDR2 SVGIG (reference sequence). The authors reverse transcribed all of the isolated RNA, so sequencing captured expressed TCRB transcripts. Generated by immunoSEQ multiplex PCR, the TCRdb table keeps only in-frame clones and is missing some. The profile covers under 250,000 clones, with 9.5% to 13% appearing a single time and 1% to 1.5% taken by the ten largest. The origin of this receptor is a man younger than 30 in good health. The sample consisted of central memory CD4+ T cells from blood. V is TRBV30 and J is TRBJ2-4, with D tentatively TRBD2 (7 bases). The CDR3 DNA sequence: TGTGCCTGGAGCAAGGGGGAGGGCCGTGACAAAAACATTCAGTACTTC. This codes for CAWSKGEGRDKNIQYF.